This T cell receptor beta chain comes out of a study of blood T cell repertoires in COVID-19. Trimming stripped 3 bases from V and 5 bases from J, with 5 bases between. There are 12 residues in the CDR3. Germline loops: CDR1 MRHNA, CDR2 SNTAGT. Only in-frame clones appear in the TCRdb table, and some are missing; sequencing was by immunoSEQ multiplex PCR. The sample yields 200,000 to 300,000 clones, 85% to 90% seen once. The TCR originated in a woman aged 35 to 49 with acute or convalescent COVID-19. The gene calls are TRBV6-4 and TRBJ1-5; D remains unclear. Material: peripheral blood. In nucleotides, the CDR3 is TGTGCCAGCAGTGATCGGGATCAGCCCCAGCATTTT. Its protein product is CASSDRDQPQHF.